This TCR beta chain was retrieved from a study of shared clonotypes between healthy human individuals. Trimming shortened V by 4 bases and J by 10 bases, and 11 bases separated the two germline ends. Per germline, CDR1 SGHTA and CDR2 FQGNSA. The CDR3 has 12 residues. The donor cohort consisted entirely of Caucasian adults residing in Nashville, Tennessee. The table came from immunoSEQ multiplex PCR; TCRdb's copy has only in-frame clones and leaves some out. This table holds millions of clones, over 90% found once. Regarding this clone: No antigen is known for it.

Study-wide results and limits: For sorted subsets, rarefaction showed incomplete sequencing despite large depth. Among four donors, roughly 5% of naive CD4 clonotypes were found in common. Clonotype sharing among the donors was expected to vary with sequencing depth.

Sequenced: naive CD4+ T cells from PBMCs. Subset described: CD45RA+ positively selected. This chain connects TRBV7-2 to TRBJ1-3, with D uncertain. This clonotype was obtained from a man younger than 35 in good health. Some clones in this sample may be carry-over from other donors' samples. The CDR3: CASSSMRGTIYF. The CDR3 bases are TGTGCCAGCAGCTCGATGCGTGGTACCATATATTTT.